The 16 T cell receptor beta chains below were found in one sample sequenced in a study of blood T cell repertoires in COVID-19. Clones were read by immunoSEQ multiplex PCR, and TCRdb kept only the in-frame ones, dropping some. The sample consists of hundreds of thousands of clones, 75% to 90% of them appearing once. The sequenced material came from PBMCs or T cells enriched from blood (not recorded which). The source of these receptors is a man aged 18 to 30 who had recovered from COVID-19.

The J gene is TRBJ1-6, the V gene TRBV5-1; 11 bases are shared with TRBD1. J gave up 9 bases and V 4 bases, and 3 bases lay outside the gene matches. Per the germline V gene, CDR1 is SGHRS and CDR2 is YFSETQ. The CDR3 loop spans 14 amino acids. As DNA, the CDR3 is TGCGCCAGCAGCGAGGGGACAGGGGGTTCACCCCTCCACTTT. Translating it yields CASSEGTGGSPLHF. The entire variable domain, with the rest obtained from reference TRBV5-1 and TRBJ1-6, is as follows: KAGVTQTPRYLIKTRGQQVTLSCSPISGHRSVSWYQQTPGQGLQFLFEYFSETQRNKGNFPGRFSGRQFSNSRSEMNVSTLELGDSALYLCASSEGTGGSPLHFGNGTRLTVT.

V and J are TRBV11-3 and TRBJ2-1, with 11 bases that match TRBD2. The CDR3 length is 16 residues. The junction had 5 bases not matched to a gene; V was cut back by 4 bases and J by 3 bases. CDR1 and CDR2 (germline): SGHNT, YENEEA. The chain's CDR3 is CASSSSTSGDYNEQFF. The CDR3 DNA is TGTGCCAGCAGCTCGTCGACTAGCGGGGACTACAATGAGCAGTTCTTC.

The J gene is TRBJ1-1, the V gene TRBV29-1; TRBD1 aligns across 8 bases. CDR1 and CDR2 (germline): SQVTM, ANQGSEA. CDR3 length: 13 residues. V trimming: 7 bases; J trimming: 4 bases; junction bases outside the gene matches: 8. In DNA form, the CDR3 reads TGCAGCGGGGGAACAGGGGGAATCACTGAAGCTTTCTTT. Residues: CSGGTGGITEAFF.

The chain couples TRBV6-5 to TRBJ1-2; D ambiguous. V dropped 6 bases and J dropped 4 bases, with 12 bases sitting between them. This CDR3 region has 13 residues. CDR1 MNHEY and CDR2 SVGAGI come from the germline V gene. The CDR3 reads CASSPDGFYGYTF. For the CDR3, the DNA is TGTGCCAGCAGCCCCGACGGGTTCTATGGCTACACCTTC.

V and J are TRBV24-1 and TRBJ2-3; possibly TRBD2 for D (6 bases). Trimming removed 8 bases from V and 0 bases from J, with 14 bases in between. The CDR3 covers 15 residues. Germline V gene sequence: CDR1 KGHDR, CDR2 SFDVKD. CDR3 bases: TGTGCCACCACTTCTAGCGCGACTAGCACAGATACGCAGTATTTT. Its translation is CATTSSATSTDTQYF.

CDR3 sequence (DNA): TGCGCCAGCAGCCAGAACGCCGGGACTAGCGGAATCTACGAGCAGTACTTC. Translated, it gives CASSQNAGTSGIYEQYF. The rearrangement uses TRBV4-1 and TRBJ2-7; 11 bases fit TRBD2. Germline V lookup: CDR1 MGHRA, CDR2 YSYEKL. This CDR3 contains 17 residues. Losses at the gene ends were 3 bases for V and 3 bases for J; bases not matched to a gene: 10.

The chain employs TRBV28 and TRBJ1-2; TRBD1 agrees at 7 bases. The CDR3 is made up of 15 amino acids. V was pared by 1 base and J by 3 bases, with 5 bases of the junction left unmatched. CDR1 MDHEN and CDR2 SYDVKM come from the germline V gene. This chain's CDR3 is CASSLSTGRDYGYTF. The DNA of the CDR3 is TGTGCCAGCAGTTTATCGACAGGGCGCGACTATGGCTACACCTTC.

The chain employs TRBV4-3 and TRBJ1-2, with D perhaps matching TRBD1 (5 bases). Germline V lookup: CDR1 LGHNA, CDR2 YSLEER. The V end was cut by 1 base, the J end by 3 bases, with 9 bases between. The CDR3 covers 14 residues. The CDR3 nucleotides are TGCGCCAGCAGCCAAGCGGAGGGGCACTATGGCTACACCTTC. Translation: CASSQAEGHYGYTF.

V and J are TRBV7-9 and TRBJ2-5; D not resolved. Germline V gene lookup returns CDR1 SEHNR and CDR2 FQNEAQ (reference sequence). This CDR3 has 14 residues. Trimming took 1 base from V and 2 from J, leaving 8 bases between them. In DNA, the CDR3 is TGTGCCAGCAGCTTAGTGAGTGCGCAAGAGACCCAGTACTTC. Translation: CASSLVSAQETQYF.

The gene calls are TRBV3-1 (or the pseudogene TRBV3-2) and TRBJ1-5; D unclear. Germline V gene lookup returns CDR1 LGHDT and CDR2 YNNKEL (reference sequence). The CDR3 sequence is 17 residues long. The ends were cut back, 5 bases at V and 0 bases at J, with 17 bases in the middle. The CDR3 bases are TGTGCCAGCAGCGAAAGAGGGTGGGGATATAGCAATCAGCCCCAGCATTTT. Translated: CASSERGWGYSNQPQHF.

The V call is TRBV5-8, the J call TRBJ1-6; D perhaps matches TRBD1 (5 bases). The length of the CDR3 is 16 residues. Germline V CDR1 and CDR2: SGHTS, YDEGEE. The V gene lost 0 bases and the J gene lost 7 bases, with 14 bases spanning the gap. CDR3 residues: CASSLGADRLNSPLHF. CDR3 sequence (DNA): TGTGCCAGCAGCTTGGGGGCTGACAGATTAAATTCACCCCTCCACTTT.

This clone has a single count. The V and J genes are TRBV24-1 and TRBJ2-1; a possible D gene is TRBD2 (5 bases). The CDR3 extends over 14 amino acids. Germline loops: CDR1 KGHDR, CDR2 SFDVKD. Between the trimmed V and J ends, which lost 4 bases and 8 bases, there was a span of 14 bases. This chain's CDR3 is CATSDPKLGYEQFF. The CDR3 DNA reads as TGTGCCACCAGTGACCCGAAACTAGGGTATGAGCAGTTCTTC.

The rearrangement joins TRBV9 to TRBJ2-5; 10 positions agree with TRBD2. With 3 bases clipped from V and 4 bases from J, the junction kept 6 bases outside the gene matches. CDR1 and CDR2 (germline): SGDLS, YYNGEE. The CDR3 is 15 amino acids. Here the CDR3 DNA reads TGTGCCAGCAGCGCTAGCGGGAGTTGGGGAGAGACCCAGTACTTC. Translated, it gives CASSASGSWGETQYF.

The chain recombines TRBV19 with TRBJ2-4; a weak D match, TRBD2 (6 bases). Germline V gene lookup returns CDR1 LNHDA and CDR2 SQIVND (reference sequence). The CDR3 runs 17 residues. Trimming pared 1 base from V and 1 base from J, leaving 14 bases between. The CDR3 reads CASSIAGGTRAKNIQYF. DNA for the CDR3: TGTGCCAGTAGTATAGCTGGGGGGACCCGGGCCAAAAACATTCAGTACTTC.

The chain links TRBV7-2 to TRBJ2-7; 10 nucleotides match TRBD2. The CDR3 is 15 amino acids. Germline V gene sequence: CDR1 SGHTA, CDR2 FQGNSA. With V trimmed by 5 bases and J by 3 bases, 7 bases remained unmatched. The CDR3 spells CASSGLAGVSYEQYF. The CDR3 bases are TGTGCCAGCAGCGGCCTAGCGGGAGTTAGCTACGAGCAGTACTTC.

The chain joins TRBV7-9 to TRBJ2-1; TRBD2 matches 9 bases. V lost 5 bases, J lost 7 bases, and 9 bases stayed unmatched. CDR1 and CDR2 from the germline V gene are SEHNR and FQNEAQ (reference sequence). This CDR3 is built from 15 residues. In DNA form, the CDR3 reads TGTGCCAGCAGCCCGCGGGGGGGGCGGGGAAATGAGCAGTTCTTC. The encoded protein is CASSPRGGRGNEQFF.